The next 13 T cell receptor beta chains were all read from a single sample in a study of PD-1 blockade in mismatch repair-deficient tumors. The protocol was immunoSEQ multiplex PCR, while the TCRdb copy is restricted to in-frame clones and leaves out a portion. The profile shows some 100,000 clones, 82% of them singletons. The sequences come from peripheral blood, collected about eight months after starting pembrolizumab. The receptors originated from an adult with mismatch repair-deficient cancer.

The V call is TRBV25-1, the J call TRBJ2-3, with D perhaps assigned TRBD1 or TRBD2 (6 bases each). V lost 3 bases and J 5 bases, leaving 15 bases between the germline ends. CDR1 is MGHDK, CDR2 SYGVNS, per germline. The CDR3 is 15 residues long. CDR3 protein: CASSDQGLREDTQYF. Here the CDR3 DNA reads TGTGCCAGCAGTGATCAGGGGCTGCGGGAAGATACGCAGTATTTT. Based on the CDR3 plus reference TRBV25-1 and TRBJ2-3, the full variable domain is EADIYQTPRYLVIGTGKKITLECSQTMGHDKMYWYQQDPGMELHLIHYSYGVNSTEKGDLSSESTVSRIRTEHFPLTLESARPSHTSQYLCASSDQGLREDTQYFGPGTRLTVL.

The table lists this clone with a few counts. V is TRBV11-2 and J is TRBJ2-7, with unresolved D. Germline V gene lookup returns CDR1 SGHAT and CDR2 FQNNGV. V was clipped by 5 bases and J by 3 bases, with 2 bases between them. This CDR3 comprises 10 residues. The CDR3 region is CASSHYEQYF. Here the CDR3 DNA reads TGTGCCAGCAGCCACTACGAGCAGTACTTC.

CDR3 loop: CASSPLVVPNEQFF. CDR3 nucleotides: TGTGCCAGCTCACCACTGGTAGTACCCAATGAGCAGTTCTTC. This chain links TRBV18 with TRBJ2-1; D ambiguous. V lost 1 base, J lost 6 bases, and 10 bases lay in between. The CDR3 totals 14 residues. Germline CDR1 is KGHSH and CDR2 is LQKENI.

The V call is TRBV7-8, the J call TRBJ1-5; possible D gene TRBD1, 5 bases. The CDR3 totals 14 residues. Germline assignment: CDR1 SGHVS and CDR2 FQNEAQ. V shed 2 bases and J shed 6 bases, with 11 bases lying between them. CDR3 bases: TGTGCCAGCAGCTTAAGATCCGGGGGTCAGCCCCAGCATTTT. Encoded protein: CASSLRSGGQPQHF.

The chain recombines TRBV19 with TRBJ2-1; D gene unclear. Germline V gene sequence: CDR1 LNHDA, CDR2 SQIVND (reference sequence). The CDR3 has 12 residues. V lost 5 bases to trimming and J lost 8 bases, with 10 bases between them. This CDR3 reads CASSPDLDEQFF. The CDR3 DNA is TGTGCCAGTAGTCCAGATTTAGATGAGCAGTTCTTC. The variable domain in full, completed from reference TRBV19 and TRBJ2-1, reads DGGITQSPKYLFRKEGQNVTLSCEQNLNHDAMYWYRQDPGQGLRLIYYSQIVNDFQKGDIAEGYSVSREKKESFPLTVTSAQKNPTAFYLCASSPDLDEQFFGPGTRLTVL.

This chain uses TRBV18 with TRBJ1-2, with 9 bases lining up with TRBD1. V was pared by 2 bases and J by 4 bases, with 2 bases of the junction left unmatched. The CDR3 has 14 amino acids. The germline CDR1 and CDR2 sequences are KGHSH and LQKENI. The DNA for the CDR3 is TGTGCCAGCTCACCAGGACAGGGGTTCTATGGCTACACCTTC. As protein: CASSPGQGFYGYTF.

The V and J genes are TRBV7-8 and TRBJ2-7; unclear D gene. Germline loops: CDR1 SGHVS, CDR2 FQNEAQ. The germline V and J ends were trimmed by 2 bases and 3 bases, with 17 bases remaining between them. The CDR3 loop spans 16 amino acids. The CDR3 protein is CASSLSGGERLYEQYF. CDR3 DNA sequence: TGTGCCAGCAGCTTATCTGGCGGCGAACGCCTCTACGAGCAGTACTTC. Based on the CDR3 plus reference TRBV7-8 and TRBJ2-7, the full variable domain is GAGVSQSPRYKVAKRGQDVALRCDPISGHVSLFWYQQALGQGPEFLTYFQNEAQLDKSGLPSDRFFAERPEGSVSTLKIQRTQQEDSAVYLCASSLSGGERLYEQYFGPGTRLTVT.

The gene calls are TRBV27 and TRBJ2-5; D gene unclear. Germline V gene sequence: CDR1 MNHEY, CDR2 SMNVEV (reference sequence). V lost 2 bases, J lost 5 bases, and 9 bases lay in between. The CDR3 length is 13 residues. This CDR3 reads CASSLRGRETQYF. Written as DNA, the CDR3 is TGTGCCAGCAGTTTACGAGGACGGGAGACCCAGTACTTC.

The V gene is TRBV4-1, the J gene TRBJ1-2, with 9 positions matching TRBD1. The CDR3 is 17 amino acids. The junction had 14 bases not matched to a gene; V was cut back by 2 bases and J by 7 bases. CDR1 and CDR2 from the germline V gene are MGHRA and YSYEKL. The DNA for the CDR3 is TGCGCCAGCAGCCAAAATTCCGGGACAGGGACGATCTTTGGCTACACCTTC. Translated, it gives CASSQNSGTGTIFGYTF.

The rearrangement links TRBV6-1 to TRBJ2-5, with D unresolved. The germline V and J ends were trimmed by 8 bases and 5 bases, with 15 bases remaining between them. Germline values: CDR1 MNHNS, CDR2 SASEGT. This CDR3 region has 13 residues. DNA of the CDR3: TGTGCCAGCCGAGACTCAGGTCACGAGACCCAGTACTTC. Translation gives CASRDSGHETQYF.

The chain is built from TRBV6-5 and TRBJ1-5; D gene unclear. The CDR3 is made up of 13 amino acids. Trimming cost V 6 bases and J 4 bases, with 10 bases left between them. Germline values: CDR1 MNHEY, CDR2 SVGAGI. CDR3 sequence: CASRGFGNQPQHF. CDR3 nucleotides: TGTGCCAGCAGAGGGTTTGGGAATCAGCCCCAGCATTTT.

This clone was counted between two and nine times. V and J are TRBV7-8 and TRBJ1-5; D remains ambiguous. The CDR3 covers 15 residues. Per germline, CDR1 SGHVS and CDR2 FQNEAQ. V was pared by 2 bases and J by 6 bases, with 14 bases between. CDR3 sequence reads: CASSLSGGMSQPQHF. In nucleotides, the CDR3 is TGTGCCAGCAGCTTATCGGGCGGGATGAGTCAGCCCCAGCATTTT.

This clone was recorded a few times. The chain has TRBV6-5 and TRBJ1-2; D gene unclear. Germline CDR1 MNHEY, CDR2 SVGAGI. The CDR3 loop spans 12 amino acids. Trimming pared 2 bases from V and 7 bases from J, leaving 8 bases between. CDR3 loop: CASSYAGGGYTF. The CDR3 DNA is TGTGCCAGCAGTTACGCAGGAGGTGGCTACACCTTC.